The clone carrying this T cell receptor (beta chain) was seen a few times. The data were taken from a study of blood T cell repertoires in COVID-19. Study-wide background: PBMCs, B-cell-depleted T cells, or T cells provided the cDNA or gDNA that made up the material.

Authors' analysis steps: Reference gene primer amplification gave estimated nucleated cell counts. The repertoire was sequenced with immunoSEQ multiplex PCR; TCRdb's copy has only in-frame clones and lacks some. Clone size and V and J calls were adopted from that table, with D and trimming inferred from the DNA. Here the sample spans roughly 280,000 clones, approximately 83% being singletons. The CDR3 totals 16 residues. Germline assignment: CDR1 SGHAT and CDR2 FQNNGV. Trimming cost V 1 base and J 10 bases, with 17 bases left between them. Specimen: peripheral blood. The TCR sequence derives from a woman aged 70 to 79 with acute or convalescent COVID-19. The chain combines TRBV11-2 with TRBJ1-6, with unresolved D. DNA of the CDR3: TGTGCCAGCAGCTTAGCACAGCCAACTACGGGATCACCCCTCCACTTT. Translation: CASSLAQPTTGSPLHF.